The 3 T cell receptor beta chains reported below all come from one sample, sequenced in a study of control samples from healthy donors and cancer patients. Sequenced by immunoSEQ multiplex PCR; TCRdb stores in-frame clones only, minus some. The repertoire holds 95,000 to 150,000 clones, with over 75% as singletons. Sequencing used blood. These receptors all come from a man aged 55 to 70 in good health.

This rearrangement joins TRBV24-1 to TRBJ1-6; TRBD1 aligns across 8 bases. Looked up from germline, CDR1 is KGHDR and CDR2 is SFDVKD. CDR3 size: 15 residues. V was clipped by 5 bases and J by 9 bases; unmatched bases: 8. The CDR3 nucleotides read TGTGCCACCAGTGGTTCCAGGGGGCCGCGTTCACCCCTCCACTTT. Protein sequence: CATSGSRGPRSPLHF.

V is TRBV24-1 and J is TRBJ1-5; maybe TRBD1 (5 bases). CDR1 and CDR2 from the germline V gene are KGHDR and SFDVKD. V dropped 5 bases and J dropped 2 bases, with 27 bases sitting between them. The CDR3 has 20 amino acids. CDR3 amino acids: CATSGSEGYRWRDCNQPQHF. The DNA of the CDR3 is TGTGCCACCAGTGGCTCGGAGGGGTATCGCTGGCGAGACTGCAATCAGCCCCAGCATTTT.

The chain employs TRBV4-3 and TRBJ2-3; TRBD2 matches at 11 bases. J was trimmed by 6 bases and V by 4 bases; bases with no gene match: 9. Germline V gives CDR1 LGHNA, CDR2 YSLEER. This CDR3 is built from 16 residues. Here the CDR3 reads CASSPFSGGAPDTQYF. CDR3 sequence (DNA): TGCGCCAGCAGCCCCTTTAGCGGGGGGGCGCCCGATACGCAGTATTTT.